One and the same sample provided the 21 T cell receptor beta chains below, sequenced in a study of long-term antiretroviral therapy in people with HIV. Investigators performed immunoSEQ version v3.0 at survey level. The protocol was immunoSEQ multiplex PCR, while the TCRdb copy is restricted to in-frame clones and leaves out a portion. The profile shows roughly 18,000 clones, 90% to 95% of them singletons. Sequencing was performed on unsorted PBMCs, taken 3 years after starting antiretroviral therapy. The receptor set was obtained from a man aged 45-65 years with HIV.

This rearrangement joins TRBV5-1 to TRBJ2-1; D uncertain. The V gene's germline CDR1 is SGHRS and CDR2 YFSETQ. This CDR3 is 11 amino acids long. The V end lost 4 bases, the J end lost 7 bases, and 6 bases lay between the germline ends. The CDR3 DNA sequence: TGCGCCAGCAGCATTATAAATGAGCAGTTCTTC. Its translation is CASSIINEQFF.

This chain joins TRBV27 and TRBJ1-5; no firm D call. In germline, CDR1 is MNHEY, CDR2 SMNVEV (reference sequence). V was cut by 4 bases and J by 6 bases, with 16 bases left in between. The CDR3 is 15 amino acids. Here the CDR3 reads CASSSEAGRGQPQHF. CDR3 DNA sequence: TGTGCCAGCAGTTCCGAGGCTGGTCGAGGTCAGCCCCAGCATTTT.

The chain employs TRBV6-1 and TRBJ1-1, with 8 bases identical to TRBD1. Germline V gives CDR1 MNHNS, CDR2 SASEGT. Unmatched junction bases numbered 4, after V lost 3 bases and J lost 1 base. The CDR3 consists of 15 residues. The DNA for the CDR3 is TGTGCCAGCAGTGACCTAGGACAGGGGAACACTGAAGCTTTCTTT. Encoded protein: CASSDLGQGNTEAFF.

This clone was seen a single time. The chain employs TRBV6-5 and TRBJ2-5, with a possible D match to TRBD1 (6 bases). Trimming took 5 bases from V and 1 from J, leaving 8 bases between them. Germline CDR1 is MNHEY and CDR2 is SVGAGI. There are 13 residues in the CDR3. As DNA, the CDR3 is TGTGCCAGCAGTAGGACAGTCCAAGAGACCCAGTACTTC. It translates to CASSRTVQETQYF.

V usage is TRBV10-1 and J usage is TRBJ2-2; no clear D. Trimming removed 3 bases from V and 4 bases from J, with 15 bases in between. Germline-derived CDR1 and CDR2 are WNHNN and SYGVQD (reference sequence). The CDR3 has 16 residues. CDR3 nucleotide sequence: TGCGCCAGCAGTGAAGTGGGGTCTGGAGTCACCGGGGAGCTGTTTTTT. It is translated as CASSEVGSGVTGELFF.

This sequence joins TRBV7-3 and TRBJ2-1, with 13 bases identical to TRBD2. With 5 bases clipped from V and 4 bases from J, the junction kept 5 bases outside the gene matches. This CDR3 has 16 residues. Germline V CDR1 and CDR2: SGHTA, FQGTGA. The CDR3 protein is CASSTSGGAKYNEQFF. The CDR3 region has the DNA TGTGCCAGCAGCACTAGCGGGGGGGCTAAGTACAATGAGCAGTTCTTC.

The gene calls are TRBV7-2 and TRBJ2-7; no clear D. The germline V and J ends were trimmed by 1 base and 4 bases, with 5 bases remaining between them. The CDR3 sequence is 12 residues long. Looked up from germline, CDR1 is SGHTA and CDR2 is FQGNSA. Here the CDR3 DNA reads TGTGCCAGCAGCTTAGTTCCATACGAGCAGTACTTC. Amino acid sequence: CASSLVPYEQYF.

This chain joins TRBV5-6 and TRBJ1-1; D perhaps matches TRBD1 (6 bases). V lost 0 bases and J 5 bases, leaving 11 bases between the germline ends. Germline CDR1 and CDR2: SGHDT and YYEEEE. The CDR3 length is 14 residues. The CDR3 coding sequence is TGTGCCAGCAGCTTGGTCCAGGGGAAGACTGAAGCTTTCTTT. Encoded protein: CASSLVQGKTEAFF. Based on the CDR3 plus reference TRBV5-6 and TRBJ1-1, the full variable domain is DAGVTQSPTHLIKTRGQQVTLRCSPKSGHDTVSWYQQALGQGPQFIFQYYEEEERQRGNFPDRFSGHQFPNYSSELNVNALLLGDSALYLCASSLVQGKTEAFFGQGTRLTVV.

The chain carries TRBV19 and TRBJ2-7, with 9 positions matching TRBD1. V gave up 3 bases and J gave up 3 bases; unmatched junction bases: 6. Germline CDR1 is LNHDA and CDR2 is SQIVND (reference sequence). CDR3 length: 15 residues. The CDR3 DNA is TGTGCCAGTAGTATGTCTACAGGGGGCTTCTACGAGCAGTACTTC. This codes for CASSMSTGGFYEQYF.

V usage is TRBV2 and J usage is TRBJ1-2; TRBD1 might be the D (5 bases). The length of the CDR3 is 13 residues. V was shortened by 3 bases and J by 2 bases, with 7 bases between the two germline ends. Germline CDR1 is SNHLY and CDR2 is FYNNEI. CDR3 in amino acids: CASSDGDNYGYTF. The CDR3, as DNA: TGTGCCAGCAGTGATGGGGACAACTATGGCTACACCTTC. Full variable domain (rest looked up from reference TRBV2 and TRBJ1-2): EPEVTQTPSHQVTQMGQEVILRCVPISNHLYFYWYRQILGQKVEFLVSFYNNEISEKSEIFDDQFSVERPDGSNFTLKIRSTKLEDSAMYFCASSDGDNYGYTFGSGTRLTVV.

By share, this clone ranks as medium-sized (0.01 to 0.1%). This specimen includes other DNA sequences encoding the same CDR3. The chain couples TRBV27 to TRBJ1-2; no clear D. The germline V and J ends were trimmed by 0 bases and 4 bases, with 12 bases remaining between them. This CDR3 contains 15 residues. Germline V gives CDR1 MNHEY, CDR2 SMNVEV (reference sequence). The CDR3 DNA sequence: TGTGCCAGCAGTTTATCGGCAGGAACGCTCTATGGCTACACCTTC. Translated: CASSLSAGTLYGYTF.

The rearrangement uses TRBV5-5 and TRBJ1-3; TRBD1 aligns across 12 bases. CDR3 length: 15 residues. Trimming cost V 0 bases and J 11 bases; bases outside gene matches: 6. Germline loops: CDR1 SGHKS, CDR2 YYEKEE (reference sequence). The CDR3 DNA is TGTGCCAGCAGCTTGGCCCCGGGACAGGGGGCCGCCATATATTTT. The encoded protein is CASSLAPGQGAAIYF.

The chain couples TRBV30 to TRBJ2-7, with TRBD2 matching over 7 bases. Trimming took 3 bases from V and 9 from J; bases not matched to a gene: 8. The CDR3 runs 12 residues. Germline CDR1 and CDR2: GTSNPN and SVGIG (reference sequence). CDR3 amino acids: CAWRVGGSVQYF. The CDR3, as DNA: TGTGCCTGGAGGGTCGGGGGGTCCGTGCAGTACTTC.

Details on this clone: In the same sample, other DNA sequences code for this CDR3. The genes are TRBV5-5 and TRBJ2-1; tentatively, D is TRBD2 (6 bases). Germline lookup yields CDR1 SGHKS and CDR2 YYEKEE (reference sequence). CDR3 length equals 12 residues. The V end was cut by 4 bases, the J end by 7 bases, with 9 bases between. CDR3 region: CASSPGGNEQFF. CDR3 bases: TGTGCCAGCAGCCCCGGGGGAAATGAGCAGTTCTTC.

V gene TRBV21-1 combines with J gene TRBJ2-3; the table's D gene call, TRBD1, was not cross checked with the DNA. TRBV21-1 is a pseudogene segment. The CDR3 is 16 amino acids. DNA of the CDR3: TGTGCCAGCAGCAAAGGGAAGACAGGGGACACAGATACGCAGTATTTT. Residues: CASSKGKTGDTDTQYF.

The V call is TRBV4-2, the J call TRBJ1-6; the D gene is possibly TRBD1 (5 bases). V was pared by 0 bases and J by 8 bases, with 8 bases between. The CDR3 length is 14 residues. Germline lookup yields CDR1 LGHNA and CDR2 YNFKEQ. This chain's CDR3 is CASSQEGVDSPLHF. CDR3 bases: TGTGCCAGCAGCCAAGAAGGGGTAGATTCACCCCTCCACTTT.

The gene calls are TRBV10-1 and TRBJ2-1; TRBD1 matches at 7 bases. CDR1 is WNHNN, CDR2 SYGVQD, per germline (reference sequence). The trim removed 3 bases at V and 4 bases at J, leaving 0 bases unmatched. The CDR3 length is 13 residues. CDR3 region: CASSDRGYNEQFF. The CDR3 DNA follows: TGCGCCAGCAGTGACAGGGGGTACAATGAGCAGTTCTTC.

The V call is TRBV15, the J call TRBJ1-2, with D possibly being TRBD1 (5 bases). CDR3 length equals 16 residues. The ends were cut back, 0 bases at V and 0 bases at J, with 11 bases in the middle. CDR1 LNHNV and CDR2 YYDKDF come from the germline V gene (reference sequence). CDR3 coding DNA: TGTGCCACCAGCAGAGATAGGGACCGGCCTAACTATGGCTACACCTTC. Its translation: CATSRDRDRPNYGYTF.

Here the CDR3 DNA reads TGTGCCAGCAACTCTGGCAGAAACTATGGCTACACCTTC. This translates into CASNSGRNYGYTF. The chain combines TRBV5-8 with TRBJ1-2; D not certain. V lost 6 bases to trimming and J lost 2 bases, with 11 bases between them. Germline lookup yields CDR1 SGHTS and CDR2 YDEGEE. The length of the CDR3 is 13 residues.

The chain is built from TRBV7-2 and TRBJ2-1, with 7 bases that match TRBD1. The CDR3 is 16 amino acids. V was pared by 2 bases and J by 0 bases, with 4 bases of the junction left unmatched. The V gene's germline CDR1 is SGHTA and CDR2 FQGNSA. CDR3 loop: CASSLFRGSSYNEQFF. As DNA, the CDR3 is TGTGCCAGCAGCTTATTCAGGGGGAGCTCCTACAATGAGCAGTTCTTC.

The rearrangement links TRBV27 to TRBJ2-2; either TRBD1 or TRBD2 may supply D (5 bases each). In germline, CDR1 is MNHEY, CDR2 SMNVEV (reference sequence). This CDR3 is built from 14 residues. V was shortened by 3 bases and J by 5 bases, with 10 bases between the two germline ends. DNA for the CDR3: TGTGCCAGCAGTTTGGGGGAGCTGACCGGGGAGCTGTTTTTT. As protein: CASSLGELTGELFF.